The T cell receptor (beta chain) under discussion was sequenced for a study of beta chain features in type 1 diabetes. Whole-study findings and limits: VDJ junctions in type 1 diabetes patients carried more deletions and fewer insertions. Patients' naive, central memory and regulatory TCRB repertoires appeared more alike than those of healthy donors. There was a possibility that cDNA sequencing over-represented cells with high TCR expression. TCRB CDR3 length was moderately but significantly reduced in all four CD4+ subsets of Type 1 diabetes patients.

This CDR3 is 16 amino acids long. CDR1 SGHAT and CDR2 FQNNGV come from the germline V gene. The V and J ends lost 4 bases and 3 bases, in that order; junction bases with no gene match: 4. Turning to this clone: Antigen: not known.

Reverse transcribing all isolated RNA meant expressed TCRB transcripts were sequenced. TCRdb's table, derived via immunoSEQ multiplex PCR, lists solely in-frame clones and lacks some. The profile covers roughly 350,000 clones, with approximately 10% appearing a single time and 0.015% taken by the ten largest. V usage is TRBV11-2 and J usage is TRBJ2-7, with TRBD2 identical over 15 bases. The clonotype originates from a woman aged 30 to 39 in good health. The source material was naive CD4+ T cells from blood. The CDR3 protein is CASSSGLAGGLYEQYF. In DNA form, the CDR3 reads TGTGCCAGCAGCTCCGGACTAGCGGGAGGGCTCTACGAGCAGTACTTC.